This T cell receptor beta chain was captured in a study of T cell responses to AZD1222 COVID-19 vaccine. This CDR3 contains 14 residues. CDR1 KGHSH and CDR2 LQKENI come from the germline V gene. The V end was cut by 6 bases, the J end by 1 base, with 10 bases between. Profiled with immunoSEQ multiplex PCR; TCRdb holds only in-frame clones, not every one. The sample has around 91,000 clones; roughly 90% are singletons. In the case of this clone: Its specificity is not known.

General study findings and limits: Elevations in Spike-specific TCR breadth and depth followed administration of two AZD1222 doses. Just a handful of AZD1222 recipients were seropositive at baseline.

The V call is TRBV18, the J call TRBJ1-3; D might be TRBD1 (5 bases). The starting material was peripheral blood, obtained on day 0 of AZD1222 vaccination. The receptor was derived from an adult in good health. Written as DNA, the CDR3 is TGTGCCAGCTCCCAGACAGCTTCTGGAAACACCATATATTTT. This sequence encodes CASSQTASGNTIYF.